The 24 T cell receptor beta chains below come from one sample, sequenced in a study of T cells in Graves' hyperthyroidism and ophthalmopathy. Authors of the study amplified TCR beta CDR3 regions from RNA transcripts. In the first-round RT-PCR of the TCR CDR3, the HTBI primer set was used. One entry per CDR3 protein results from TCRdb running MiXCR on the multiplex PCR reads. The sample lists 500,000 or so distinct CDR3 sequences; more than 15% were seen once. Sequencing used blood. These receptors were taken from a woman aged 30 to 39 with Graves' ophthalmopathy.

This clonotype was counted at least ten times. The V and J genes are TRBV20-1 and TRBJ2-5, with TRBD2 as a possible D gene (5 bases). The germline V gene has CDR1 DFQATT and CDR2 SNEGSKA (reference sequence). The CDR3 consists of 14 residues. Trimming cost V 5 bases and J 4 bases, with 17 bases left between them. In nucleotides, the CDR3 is TGCAGTGCTGCCCCCAACGCAGGAGGAGAGACCCAGTACTTC. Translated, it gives CSAAPNAGGETQYF.

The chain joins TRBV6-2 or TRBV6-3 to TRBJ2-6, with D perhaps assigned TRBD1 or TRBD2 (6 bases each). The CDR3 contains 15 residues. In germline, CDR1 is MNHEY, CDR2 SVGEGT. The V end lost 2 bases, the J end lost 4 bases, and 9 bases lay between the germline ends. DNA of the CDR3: TGTGCCAGCAGTTACGGGGGGCAGGGGGCCAACGTCCTGACTTTC. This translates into CASSYGGQGANVLTF.

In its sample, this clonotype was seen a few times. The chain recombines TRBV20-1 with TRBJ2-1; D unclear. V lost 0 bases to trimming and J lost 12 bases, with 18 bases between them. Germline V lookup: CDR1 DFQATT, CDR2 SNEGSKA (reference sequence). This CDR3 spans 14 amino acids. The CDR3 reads CSARDWVRVRWQFF. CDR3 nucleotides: TGCAGTGCTAGAGATTGGGTCCGCGTTCGATGGCAGTTCTTC.

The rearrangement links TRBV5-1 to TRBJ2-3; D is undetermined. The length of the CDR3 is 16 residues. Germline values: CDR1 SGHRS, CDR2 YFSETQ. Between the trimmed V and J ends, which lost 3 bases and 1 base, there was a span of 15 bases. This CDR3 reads CASSSDTDLGTDTQYF. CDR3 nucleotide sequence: TGCGCCAGCAGCTCTGACACCGACCTCGGCACAGATACGCAGTATTTT. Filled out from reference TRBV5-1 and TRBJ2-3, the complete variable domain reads KAGVTQTPRYLIKTRGQQVTLSCSPISGHRSVSWYQQTPGQGLQFLFEYFSETQRNKGNFPGRFSGRQFSNSRSEMNVSTLELGDSALYLCASSSDTDLGTDTQYFGPGTRLTVL.

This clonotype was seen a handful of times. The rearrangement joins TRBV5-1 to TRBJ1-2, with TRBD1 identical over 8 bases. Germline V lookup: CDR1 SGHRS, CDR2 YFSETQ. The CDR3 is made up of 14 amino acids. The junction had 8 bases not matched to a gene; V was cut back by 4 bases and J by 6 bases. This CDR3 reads CASSLRTGLDGYTF. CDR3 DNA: TGCGCCAGCAGCCTACGGACAGGGCTGGATGGCTACACCTTC.

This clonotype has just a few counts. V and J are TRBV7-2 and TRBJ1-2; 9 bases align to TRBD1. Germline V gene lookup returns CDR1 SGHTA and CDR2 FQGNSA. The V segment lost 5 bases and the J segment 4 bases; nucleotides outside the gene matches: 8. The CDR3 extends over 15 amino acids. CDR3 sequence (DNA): TGTGCCAGCAGCCTCACCGGGACAGGGACCTATGGCTACACCTTC. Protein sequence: CASSLTGTGTYGYTF. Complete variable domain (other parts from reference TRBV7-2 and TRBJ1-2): GAGVSQSPSNKVTEKGKDVELRCDPISGHTALYWYRQSLGQGLEFLIYFQGNSAPDKSGLPSDRFSAERTGGSVSTLTIQRTQQEDSAVYLCASSLTGTGTYGYTFGSGTRLTVV.

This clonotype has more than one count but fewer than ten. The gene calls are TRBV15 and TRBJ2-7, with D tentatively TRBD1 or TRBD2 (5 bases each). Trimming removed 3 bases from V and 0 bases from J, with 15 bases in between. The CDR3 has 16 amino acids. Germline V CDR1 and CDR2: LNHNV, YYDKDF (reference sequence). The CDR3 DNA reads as TGTGCCACCAGCAGTGCCCCAGGGAGTTCCTCCTACGAGCAGTACTTC. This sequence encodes CATSSAPGSSSYEQYF.

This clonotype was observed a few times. CDR3 sequence reads: CASSAGQRGYTEAFF. The CDR3 coding sequence is TGCGCCAGCAGCGCGGGACAACGGGGGTACACTGAAGCTTTCTTT. The rearrangement links TRBV5-1 to TRBJ1-1; D is perhaps TRBD1 (6 bases). The V end lost 4 bases, the J end lost 3 bases, and 16 bases lay between the germline ends. The CDR3 covers 15 residues. CDR1 is SGHRS and CDR2 is YFSETQ in the germline V gene.

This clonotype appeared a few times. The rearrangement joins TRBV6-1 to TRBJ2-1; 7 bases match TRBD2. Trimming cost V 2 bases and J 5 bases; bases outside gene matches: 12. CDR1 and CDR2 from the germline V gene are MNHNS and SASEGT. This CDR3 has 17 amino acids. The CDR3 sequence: CASSESRGGGGDNEQFF. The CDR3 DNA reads TGTGCCAGCAGTGAAAGTCGGGGCGGCGGGGGTGACAATGAGCAGTTCTTC.

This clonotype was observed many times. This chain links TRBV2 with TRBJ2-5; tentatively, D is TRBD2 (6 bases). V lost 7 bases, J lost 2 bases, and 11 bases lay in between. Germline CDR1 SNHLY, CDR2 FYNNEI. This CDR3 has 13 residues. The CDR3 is CASTLTRQETQYF. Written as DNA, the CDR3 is TGTGCCAGCACCCTGACTAGGCAAGAGACCCAGTACTTC.

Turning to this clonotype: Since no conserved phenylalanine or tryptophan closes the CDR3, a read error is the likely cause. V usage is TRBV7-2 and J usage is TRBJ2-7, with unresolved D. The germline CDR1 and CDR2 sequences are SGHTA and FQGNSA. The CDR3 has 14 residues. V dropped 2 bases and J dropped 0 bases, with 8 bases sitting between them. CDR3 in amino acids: CASSLSSYSYEQYL. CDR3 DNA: TGTGCCAGCAGCTTATCCTCATACTCCTACGAGCAGTACCTC.

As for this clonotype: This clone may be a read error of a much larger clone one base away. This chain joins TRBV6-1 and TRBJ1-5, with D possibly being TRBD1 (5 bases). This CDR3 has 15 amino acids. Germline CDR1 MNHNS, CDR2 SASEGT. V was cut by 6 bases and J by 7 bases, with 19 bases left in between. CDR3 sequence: CASSIDGASGQPQHF. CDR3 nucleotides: TGTGCCAGCAGCATCGACGGGGCGTCAGGGCAGCCCCAGCATTTT.

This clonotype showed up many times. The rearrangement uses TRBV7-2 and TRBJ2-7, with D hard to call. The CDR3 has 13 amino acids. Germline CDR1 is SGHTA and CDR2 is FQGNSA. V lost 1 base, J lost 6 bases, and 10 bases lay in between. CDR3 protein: CASSLGLASEQYF. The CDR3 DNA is TGTGCCAGCAGCTTAGGCCTTGCCAGCGAGCAGTACTTC.

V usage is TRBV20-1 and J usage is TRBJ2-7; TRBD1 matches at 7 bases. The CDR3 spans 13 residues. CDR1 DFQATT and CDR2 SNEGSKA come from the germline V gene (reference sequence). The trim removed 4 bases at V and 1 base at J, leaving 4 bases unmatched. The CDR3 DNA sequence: TGCAGTGCTATGGGGACAGAATCCTACGAGCAGTACTTC. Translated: CSAMGTESYEQYF.

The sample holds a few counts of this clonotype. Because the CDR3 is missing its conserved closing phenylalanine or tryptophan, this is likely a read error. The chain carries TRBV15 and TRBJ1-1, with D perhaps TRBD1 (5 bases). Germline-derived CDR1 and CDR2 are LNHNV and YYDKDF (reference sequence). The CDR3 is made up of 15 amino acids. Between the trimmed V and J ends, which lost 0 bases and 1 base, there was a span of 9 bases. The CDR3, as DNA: TGTGCCACCAGCAGAGACAGGGTGCAGAACACTGAAGCTTTCTCT. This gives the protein CATSRDRVQNTEAFS.

The DNA for the CDR3 is TGTGCCAGCAGCCAAAGGACTAGCGGGAGTATAGAGCAGTTCTTC. Translation gives CASSQRTSGSIEQFF. V usage is TRBV14 and J usage is TRBJ2-1; 13 nucleotides match TRBD2. The germline V gene has CDR1 SGHDN and CDR2 FVKESK. This CDR3 contains 15 residues. Trimming removed 2 bases from V and 10 bases from J; junction bases left unmatched: 5. The whole variable domain, filled in from reference TRBV14 and TRBJ2-1, reads EAGVTQFPSHSVIEKGQTVTLRCDPISGHDNLYWYRRVMGKEIKFLLHFVKESKQDESGMPNNRFLAERTGGTYSTLKVQPAELEDSGVYFCASSQRTSGSIEQFFGPGTRLTVL.

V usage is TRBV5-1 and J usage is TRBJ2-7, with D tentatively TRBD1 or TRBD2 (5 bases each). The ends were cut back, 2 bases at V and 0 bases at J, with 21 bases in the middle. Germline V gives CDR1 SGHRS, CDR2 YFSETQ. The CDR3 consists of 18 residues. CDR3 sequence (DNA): TGCGCCAGCAGCTTCCCCGTAGCGAGACAGTCGGGCTCCTACGAGCAGTACTTC. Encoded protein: CASSFPVARQSGSYEQYF.

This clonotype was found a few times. The CDR3 DNA follows: TGTGCCAGCAGCCAAGATAAGGGGGGACTAGCATCCTACGAGCAGTACTTC. Its protein is CASSQDKGGLASYEQYF. The chain joins TRBV14 to TRBJ2-7, with 9 nucleotides matching TRBD2. Germline loops: CDR1 SGHDN, CDR2 FVKESK. The CDR3 loop spans 17 amino acids. The V gene end was trimmed by 0 bases and the J gene end by 1 base; junction bases not matched to a gene: 7.

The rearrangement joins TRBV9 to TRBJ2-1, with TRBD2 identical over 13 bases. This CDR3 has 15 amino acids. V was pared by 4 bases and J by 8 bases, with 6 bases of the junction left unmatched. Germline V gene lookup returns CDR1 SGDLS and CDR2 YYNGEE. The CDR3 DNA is TGTGCCAGCAGCCGGACTAGCGGGAGTTTAGATGAGCAGTTCTTC. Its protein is CASSRTSGSLDEQFF.

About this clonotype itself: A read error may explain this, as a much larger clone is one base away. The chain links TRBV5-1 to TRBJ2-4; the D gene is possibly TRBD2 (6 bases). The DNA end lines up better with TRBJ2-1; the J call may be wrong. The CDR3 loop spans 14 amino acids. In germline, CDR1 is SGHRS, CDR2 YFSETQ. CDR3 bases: TGCGCCAGCAGCTTGGGGGGGGATGGAAACATTCAGTTCTTC. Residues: CASSLGGDGNIQFF.

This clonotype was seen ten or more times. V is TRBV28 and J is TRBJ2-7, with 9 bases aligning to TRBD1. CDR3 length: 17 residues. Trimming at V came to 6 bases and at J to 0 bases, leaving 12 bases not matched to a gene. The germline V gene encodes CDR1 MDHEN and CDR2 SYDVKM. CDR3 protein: CASSRTGELAISYEQYF. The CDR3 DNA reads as TGTGCCAGCAGCAGGACAGGGGAACTAGCGATCTCCTACGAGCAGTACTTC.

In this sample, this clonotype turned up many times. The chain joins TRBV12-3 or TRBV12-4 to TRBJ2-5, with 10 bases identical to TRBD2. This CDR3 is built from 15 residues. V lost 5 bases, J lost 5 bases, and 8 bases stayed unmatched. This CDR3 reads CASSLLAGASETQYF. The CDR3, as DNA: TGTGCCAGCAGTCTTCTAGCGGGAGCTTCTGAGACCCAGTACTTC.

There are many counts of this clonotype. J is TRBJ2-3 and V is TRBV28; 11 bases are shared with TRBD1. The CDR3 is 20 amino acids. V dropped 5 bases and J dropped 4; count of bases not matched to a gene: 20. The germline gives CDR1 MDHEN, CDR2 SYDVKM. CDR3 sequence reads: CASSPQEGTGGTVWPDTQYF. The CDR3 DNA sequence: TGTGCCAGCAGTCCCCAGGAGGGGACAGGGGGTACAGTCTGGCCAGATACGCAGTATTTT. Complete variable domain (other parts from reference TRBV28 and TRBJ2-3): DVKVTQSSRYLVKRTGEKVFLECVQDMDHENMFWYRQDPGLGLRLIYFSYDVKMKEKGDIPEGYSVSREKKERFSLILESASTNQTSMYLCASSPQEGTGGTVWPDTQYFGPGTRLTVL.

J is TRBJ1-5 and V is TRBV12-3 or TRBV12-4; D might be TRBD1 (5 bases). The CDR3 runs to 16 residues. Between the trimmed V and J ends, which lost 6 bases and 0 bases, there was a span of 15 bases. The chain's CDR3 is CASRGPGTDSNQPQHF. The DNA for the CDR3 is TGTGCCAGCAGAGGCCCCGGGACGGATAGCAATCAGCCCCAGCATTTT.